These 16 T cell receptor beta chains originate from one sample sequenced in a study of cytomegalovirus exposure and HLA in healthy donors. This PCR relied on a set of 60 Vbeta primers and 13 Jbeta primers. Profiled with immunoSEQ multiplex PCR; TCRdb holds only in-frame clones, not every one. This table has hundreds of thousands of clones, 70% to 80% appearing once. The sequenced sample consisted of PBMCs. These receptor sequences come from a girl aged 2 to 9 in good health and CMV-seronegative.

This clone was detected a few times. The chain is built from TRBV10-3 and TRBJ2-5; D might be TRBD2 (6 bases). Germline CDR1 ENHRY, CDR2 SYGVKD. Trimming cost V 2 bases and J 2 bases, with 15 bases left between them. The CDR3 spans 16 residues. The CDR3 DNA sequence: TGTGCCATCAGTGAGGGGACTCGGGGTAGGCAAGAGACCCAGTACTTC. It codes for CAISEGTRGRQETQYF.

The J gene is TRBJ1-4, the V gene TRBV5-1; D not certain. Trimming took 4 bases from V and 5 from J, leaving 9 bases between them. CDR3 length equals 13 residues. Germline CDR1 reads SGHRS; CDR2 reads YFSETQ. CDR3 in DNA: TGCGCCAGCAGCCCCACCCTAAATGAAAAACTGTTTTTT. Amino acids: CASSPTLNEKLFF.

The chain couples TRBV15 to TRBJ1-2, with 10 nucleotides matching TRBD1. The CDR3 runs 16 residues. Germline assignment: CDR1 LNHNV and CDR2 YYDKDF (reference sequence). V lost 3 bases to trimming and J lost 7 bases; unmatched junction nucleotides: 11. CDR3 sequence reads: CATSRSPGQGFGGYTF. The CDR3 DNA sequence: TGTGCCACCAGCAGGTCACCGGGACAGGGGTTCGGTGGCTACACCTTC.

The V call is TRBV6-5, the J call TRBJ2-5; no firm D call. The CDR3 has 14 residues. Germline assignment: CDR1 MNHEY and CDR2 SVGAGI. V lost 0 bases, J lost 5 bases, and 10 bases lay in between. The CDR3 DNA sequence: TGTGCCAGCAGTTACTCGGTCCCACGGGAGACCCAGTACTTC. Protein: CASSYSVPRETQYF.

The gene calls are TRBV6-5 and TRBJ2-4; D unclear. Germline V lookup: CDR1 MNHEY, CDR2 SVGAGI. The ends were cut back, 4 bases at V and 0 bases at J, with 4 bases in the middle. The CDR3 has 13 amino acids. This CDR3 reads CASSSVAKNIQYF. CDR3 nucleotides: TGTGCCAGCAGTTCCGTAGCCAAAAACATTCAGTACTTC.

In this sample, this clone turned up a few times. The chain uses TRBV27 and TRBJ1-4; unclear D gene. V gave up 1 base and J gave up 6 bases, with 15 bases separating them. The germline V gene has CDR1 MNHEY and CDR2 SMNVEV (reference sequence). The CDR3 contains 16 residues. CDR3 sequence reads: CASSLFPTAGDEKLFF. CDR3 DNA: TGTGCCAGCAGTTTATTTCCGACGGCGGGAGATGAAAAACTGTTTTTT.

The chain carries TRBV4-1 and TRBJ2-2; no firm D call. Deletions cut 4 bases from V and 2 bases from J, with 2 bases between. Germline V gene sequence: CDR1 MGHRA, CDR2 YSYEKL. The CDR3 spans 12 residues. In DNA form, the CDR3 reads TGCGCCAGCAGCCCTAACACCGGGGAGCTGTTTTTT. This encodes CASSPNTGELFF.

The chain joins TRBV5-1 to TRBJ2-1; no clear D. The germline V gene has CDR1 SGHRS and CDR2 YFSETQ. The CDR3 runs to 15 residues. V was pared by 3 bases and J by 3 bases, with 13 bases between. This CDR3 is CASSSVLESYNEQFF. The CDR3 DNA is TGCGCCAGCAGCTCCGTTTTGGAGAGCTACAATGAGCAGTTCTTC. The variable domain in full, with the rest retrieved from reference TRBV5-1 and TRBJ2-1, is KAGVTQTPRYLIKTRGQQVTLSCSPISGHRSVSWYQQTPGQGLQFLFEYFSETQRNKGNFPGRFSGRQFSNSRSEMNVSTLELGDSALYLCASSSVLESYNEQFFGPGTRLTVL.

This clone was recorded once. The rearrangement joins TRBV4-1 to TRBJ2-5; unclear D gene. V lost 0 bases and J 7 bases, leaving 18 bases between the germline ends. The CDR3 is made up of 16 amino acids. The germline CDR1 and CDR2 sequences are MGHRA and YSYEKL. CDR3 loop: CASSQEGAGLIGTQYF. The CDR3 DNA is TGCGCCAGCAGCCAAGAAGGTGCAGGATTAATCGGGACCCAGTACTTC.

Notes on this clone: The sample contains more than one DNA sequence encoding this CDR3. This sequence joins TRBV20-1 and TRBJ1-2, with 7 bases identical to TRBD1. The CDR3 is 11 residues long. CDR1 DFQATT and CDR2 SNEGSKA come from the germline V gene (reference sequence). With V trimmed by 4 bases and J by 4 bases, 0 bases remained unmatched. CDR3 amino acids: CSATGGYGYTF. In DNA, the CDR3 is TGCAGTGCTACAGGGGGCTATGGCTACACCTTC.

The chain recombines TRBV29-1 with TRBJ2-3; 11 nucleotides line up with TRBD2. CDR1 and CDR2 from the germline V gene are SQVTM and ANQGSEA. Losses at the gene ends were 1 base for V and 2 bases for J; bases not matched to a gene: 2. This CDR3 is built from 15 residues. CDR3 sequence: CSVEASGRNTDTQYF. CDR3 coding DNA: TGCAGCGTTGAAGCTAGCGGGAGGAACACAGATACGCAGTATTTT.

The CDR3 is CASNQPSTGDLYNEQFF. The DNA for the CDR3 is TGTGCCAGCAACCAACCTTCGACAGGGGATCTTTACAATGAGCAGTTCTTC. The gene calls are TRBV5-6 and TRBJ2-1, with 8 bases fitting TRBD1. Looked up from germline, CDR1 is SGHDT and CDR2 is YYEEEE. This CDR3 has 17 residues. The V and J ends lost 6 bases and 4 bases, in that order; junction bases with no gene match: 15.

On this clone: The conserved phenylalanine or tryptophan is not found at the CDR3 terminus, so this likely reflects a read error. V gene TRBV5-1 combines with J gene TRBJ1-2; the D gene is possibly TRBD1 (5 bases). Germline CDR1 reads SGHRS; CDR2 reads YFSETQ. The CDR3 has 13 amino acids. Trimming took off 0 bases at V and 7 bases at J, with 10 bases between the two ends. CDR3 coding DNA: TGCGCCAGCAGCTTGGAGGGGCTGAGTGGCTACACCCTC. This codes for CASSLEGLSGYTL.

This chain joins TRBV6-1 and TRBJ1-2; 7 positions match TRBD1. Germline V gives CDR1 MNHNS, CDR2 SASEGT. The V and J ends lost 1 base and 4 bases, in that order; junction bases with no gene match: 6. This CDR3 spans 15 amino acids. In nucleotides, the CDR3 is TGTGCCAGCAGTGAAGGACAGGGCACGGTCTATGGCTACACCTTC. Translating gives CASSEGQGTVYGYTF.

The chain employs TRBV10-1 and TRBJ1-1; D may be TRBD1 (5 bases). Germline V gene lookup returns CDR1 WNHNN and CDR2 SYGVQD (reference sequence). The V end was cut by 0 bases, the J end by 3 bases, with 17 bases between. The CDR3 runs to 17 residues. This chain's CDR3 is CASSESQVFGGDTEAFF. CDR3 in DNA: TGCGCCAGCAGTGAGTCTCAGGTATTCGGAGGGGACACTGAAGCTTTCTTT.

The table lists this clone with a count of one. V usage is TRBV6-1 and J usage is TRBJ2-1; D is unclear. The CDR3 runs 13 residues. Germline-derived CDR1 and CDR2 are MNHNS and SASEGT. Trimming took 0 bases from V and 8 from J, leaving 8 bases between them. CDR3 DNA sequence: TGTGCCAGCAGTGAAGCCGATGGCTATGAGCAGTTCTTC. Its protein product is CASSEADGYEQFF.